This T cell receptor beta chain is drawn from a study of PD-1 blockade in classical Hodgkin lymphoma. Study at large: Patients were given intravenous nivolumab, 3 mg/kg, every 2 weeks.

Relapses following autologous stem cell transplantation were seen in all patients, with brentuximab vedotin exposure varying. V was clipped by 0 bases and J by 8 bases, with 8 bases between them. The CDR3 sequence is 13 residues long. CDR1 and CDR2 (germline): SGHNT, YYREEE (reference sequence). Assay used: immunoSEQ multiplex PCR; TCRdb lists only in-frame clones, some missing. Found here are about 28,000 clones, approximately 87% of them singletons; the top ten hold 20% to 25%. Sample: peripheral blood mononuclear cells (PBMCs), taken before the second cycle of nivolumab. The clonotype originates from a human donor with classical Hodgkin lymphoma. This rearrangement joins TRBV5-4 to TRBJ1-4; D call uncertain. The CDR3 loop is CASSLGFGEKLFF. CDR3 DNA sequence: TGTGCCAGCAGCTTGGGGTTTGGGGAAAAACTGTTTTTT.